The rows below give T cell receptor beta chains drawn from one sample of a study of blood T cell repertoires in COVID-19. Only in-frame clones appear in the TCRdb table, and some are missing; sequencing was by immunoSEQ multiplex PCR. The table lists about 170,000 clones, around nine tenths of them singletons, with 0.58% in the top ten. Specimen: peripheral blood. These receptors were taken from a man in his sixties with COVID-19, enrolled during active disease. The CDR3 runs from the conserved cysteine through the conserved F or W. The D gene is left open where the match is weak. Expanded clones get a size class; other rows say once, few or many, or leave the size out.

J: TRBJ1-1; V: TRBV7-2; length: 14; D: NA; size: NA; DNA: TGTGCCAGCAGTCCAACAGGGACGGGCACTGAAGCTTTCTTT; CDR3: CASSPTGTGTEAFF
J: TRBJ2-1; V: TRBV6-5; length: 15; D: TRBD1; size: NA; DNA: TGTGCCAGCAGTTACGGGACAGGGGGGAACAATGAGCAGTTCTTC; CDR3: CASSYGTGGNNEQFF
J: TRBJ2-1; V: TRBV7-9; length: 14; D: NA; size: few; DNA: TGTGCCAGCAGCTTAGCAGGACAGCACAATGAGCAGTTCTTC; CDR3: CASSLAGQHNEQFF
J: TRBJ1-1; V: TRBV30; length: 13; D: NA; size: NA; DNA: TGTGCCCGCCTTAATAGAGGGCACACTGAAGCTTTCTTT; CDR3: CARLNRGHTEAFF
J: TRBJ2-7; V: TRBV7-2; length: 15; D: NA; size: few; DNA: TGTGCCAGCAGCTACGGGGGACAGCTGACCTACGAGCAGTACTTC; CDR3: CASSYGGQLTYEQYF
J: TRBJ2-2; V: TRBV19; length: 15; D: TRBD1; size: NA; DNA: TGTGCCAGTAGGGGGCAGGGGGTAGGCACCGGGGAGCTGTTTTTT; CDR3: CASRGQGVGTGELFF
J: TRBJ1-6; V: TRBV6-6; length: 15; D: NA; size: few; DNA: TGTGCCAGCAGTTACGCCCCAGGGAATAATTCACCCCTCCACTTT; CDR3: CASSYAPGNNSPLHF
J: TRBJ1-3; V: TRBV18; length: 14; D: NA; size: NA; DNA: TGTGCCAGCTCACCAGGCCACTCTGGAAACACCATATATTTT; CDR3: CASSPGHSGNTIYF
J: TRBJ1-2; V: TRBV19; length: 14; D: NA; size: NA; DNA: TGTGCCAGTAGTAAGGCGGTACTGATCTATGGCTACACCTTC; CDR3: CASSKAVLIYGYTF
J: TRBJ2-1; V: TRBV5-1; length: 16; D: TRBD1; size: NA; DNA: TGCGCCAGCAGCTTGGTCCGACAGGGTGGGGGCAATGAGCAGTTCTTC; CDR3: CASSLVRQGGGNEQFF
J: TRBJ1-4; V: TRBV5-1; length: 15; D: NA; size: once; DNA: TGCGCCAGCAGCCCCCGGGACATGAACGATGAAAAACTGTTTTTT; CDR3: CASSPRDMNDEKLFF
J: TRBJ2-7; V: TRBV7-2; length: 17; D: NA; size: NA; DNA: TGTGCCAGCAGCTTGGGGACGGGGGGCCATAGCTCCTACGAGCAGTACTTC; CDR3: CASSLGTGGHSSYEQYF
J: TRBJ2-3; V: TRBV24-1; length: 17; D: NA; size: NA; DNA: TGTGCCACCAGTGCCCCTGTATCTGGTACGCGCGCAGATACGCAGTATTTT; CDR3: CATSAPVSGTRADTQYF
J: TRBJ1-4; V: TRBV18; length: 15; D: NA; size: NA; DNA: TGTGCCAGCTCACCACTACAGGCAACTAATGAAAAACTGTTTTTT; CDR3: CASSPLQATNEKLFF
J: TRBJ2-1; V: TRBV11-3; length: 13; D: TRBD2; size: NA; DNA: TGTGCCAGCAGCGGACTAGTTTTCGATGAGCAGTTCTTC; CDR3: CASSGLVFDEQFF
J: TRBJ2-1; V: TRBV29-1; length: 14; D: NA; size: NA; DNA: TGCAGCGGAGATAGACAGTATTCCTACAATGAGCAGTTCTTC; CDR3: CSGDRQYSYNEQFF
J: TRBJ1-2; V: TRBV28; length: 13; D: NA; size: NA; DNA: TGTGCCAGCAGTTTCGGACTCCTTGGGGGCTACACCTTC; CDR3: CASSFGLLGGYTF
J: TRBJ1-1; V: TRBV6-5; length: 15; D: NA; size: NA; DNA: TGTGCCAGCAGTTACTCGAAACCAGGTTCCACTGAAGCTTTCTTT; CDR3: CASSYSKPGSTEAFF
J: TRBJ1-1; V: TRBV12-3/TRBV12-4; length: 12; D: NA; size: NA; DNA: TGTGCCAGCAGTCCCGGGTACACTGAAGCTTTCTTT; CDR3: CASSPGYTEAFF
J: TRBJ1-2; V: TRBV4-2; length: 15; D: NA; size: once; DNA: TGTGCCAGCAGCCAGACGGACAGAGTAAACTATGGCTACACCTTC; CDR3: CASSQTDRVNYGYTF
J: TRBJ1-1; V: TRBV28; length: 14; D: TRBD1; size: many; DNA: TGTGCCAGCAGTGTTCGACAGGGGAAAACTGAAGCTTTCTTT; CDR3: CASSVRQGKTEAFF
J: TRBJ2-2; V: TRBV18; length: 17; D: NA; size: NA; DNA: TGTGCCAGCTCACCTACGGACAGTACCCCCCTCACCGGGGAGCTGTTTTTT; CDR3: CASSPTDSTPLTGELFF
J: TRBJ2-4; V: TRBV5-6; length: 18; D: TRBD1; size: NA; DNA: TGTGCCAGCAGCTTGGTGGGACAGGGGGTGGATGCCAAAAACATTCAGTACTTC; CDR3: CASSLVGQGVDAKNIQYF
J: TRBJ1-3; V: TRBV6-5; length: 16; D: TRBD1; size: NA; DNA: TGTGCCAGCAGCTACGGGACAGGGGGCACTGGAAACACCATATATTTT; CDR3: CASSYGTGGTGNTIYF
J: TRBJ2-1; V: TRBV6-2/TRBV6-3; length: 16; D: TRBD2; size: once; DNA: TGTGCCAGCAGTTACTCCCCTCCGGGGGGGAGGAATGAGCAGTTCTTC; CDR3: CASSYSPPGGRNEQFF